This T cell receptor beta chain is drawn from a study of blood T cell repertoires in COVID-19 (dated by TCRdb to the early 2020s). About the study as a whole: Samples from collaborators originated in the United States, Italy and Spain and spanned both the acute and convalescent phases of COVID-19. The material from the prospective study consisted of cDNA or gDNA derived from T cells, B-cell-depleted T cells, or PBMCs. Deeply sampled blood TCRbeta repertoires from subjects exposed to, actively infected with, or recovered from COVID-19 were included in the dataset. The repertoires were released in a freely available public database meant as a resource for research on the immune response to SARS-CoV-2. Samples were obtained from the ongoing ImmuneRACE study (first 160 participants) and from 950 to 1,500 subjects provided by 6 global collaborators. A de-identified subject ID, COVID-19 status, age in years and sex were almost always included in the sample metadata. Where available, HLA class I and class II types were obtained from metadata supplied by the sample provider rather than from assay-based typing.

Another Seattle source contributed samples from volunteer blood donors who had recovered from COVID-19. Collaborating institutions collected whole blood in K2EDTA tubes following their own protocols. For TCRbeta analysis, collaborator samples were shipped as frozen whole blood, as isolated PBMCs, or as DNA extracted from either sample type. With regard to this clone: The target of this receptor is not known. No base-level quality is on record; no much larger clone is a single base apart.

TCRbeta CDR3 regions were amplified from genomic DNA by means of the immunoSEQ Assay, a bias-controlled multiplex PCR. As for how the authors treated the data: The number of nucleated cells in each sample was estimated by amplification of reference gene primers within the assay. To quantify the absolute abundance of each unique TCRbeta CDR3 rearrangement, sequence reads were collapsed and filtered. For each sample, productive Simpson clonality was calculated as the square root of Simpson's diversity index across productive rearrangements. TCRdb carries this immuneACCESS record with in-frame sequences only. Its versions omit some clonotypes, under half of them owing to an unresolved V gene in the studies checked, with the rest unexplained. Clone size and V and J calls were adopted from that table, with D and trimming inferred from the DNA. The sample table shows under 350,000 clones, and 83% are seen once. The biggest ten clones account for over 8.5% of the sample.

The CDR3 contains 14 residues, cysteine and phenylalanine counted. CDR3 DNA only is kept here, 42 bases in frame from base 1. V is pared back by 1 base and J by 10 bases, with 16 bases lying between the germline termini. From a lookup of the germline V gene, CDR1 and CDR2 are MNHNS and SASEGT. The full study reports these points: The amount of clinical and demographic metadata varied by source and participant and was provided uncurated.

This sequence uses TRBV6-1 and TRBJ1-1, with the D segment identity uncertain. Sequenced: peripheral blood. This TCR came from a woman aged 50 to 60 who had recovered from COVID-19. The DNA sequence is TGTGCCAGCAGTGAAGAAGAATACGGTCGCGGAGCTTTCTTT. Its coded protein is CASSEEEYGRGAFF.